This T cell receptor (beta chain) is from a study of beta chain features in type 1 diabetes. This clone occurred a few times. Its target is unknown. Overall study findings and caveats: Shorter TCRB CDR3s, moderately but significantly so, marked every one of the four CD4+ subsets in Type 1 diabetes patients. PCR could preferentially amplify shorter templates, alike in patients and controls.

What was sequenced were expressed TCRB transcripts, since all of the isolated RNA had been reverse transcribed. Method: immunoSEQ multiplex PCR; TCRdb's copy keeps in-frame clones and lacks some. The repertoire holds roughly 730,000 clones, with over 10% as singletons. Per donor, one heparinised blood draw averaged about 116 mL. Sorting with CD45RO/CCR7/CD25/CD127/CD95/CD27 yielded naive, central memory, regulatory and stem-like memory CD4+ cells. Each of the sorted populations had a purity greater than 95%. CDR1 is SGHRS, CDR2 YFSETQ, per germline. The CDR3 totals 11 residues. V was pared by 7 bases and J by 2 bases, with 5 bases between.

This TCR came from a man younger than 30 with type 1 diabetes. The chain is built from TRBV5-1 and TRBJ2-3, with no clear D. The sequenced material came from naive CD4+ T cells from blood. Written as DNA, the CDR3 is TGCGCCAGCGGGTACACAGATACGCAGTATTTT. Protein sequence: CASGYTDTQYF.